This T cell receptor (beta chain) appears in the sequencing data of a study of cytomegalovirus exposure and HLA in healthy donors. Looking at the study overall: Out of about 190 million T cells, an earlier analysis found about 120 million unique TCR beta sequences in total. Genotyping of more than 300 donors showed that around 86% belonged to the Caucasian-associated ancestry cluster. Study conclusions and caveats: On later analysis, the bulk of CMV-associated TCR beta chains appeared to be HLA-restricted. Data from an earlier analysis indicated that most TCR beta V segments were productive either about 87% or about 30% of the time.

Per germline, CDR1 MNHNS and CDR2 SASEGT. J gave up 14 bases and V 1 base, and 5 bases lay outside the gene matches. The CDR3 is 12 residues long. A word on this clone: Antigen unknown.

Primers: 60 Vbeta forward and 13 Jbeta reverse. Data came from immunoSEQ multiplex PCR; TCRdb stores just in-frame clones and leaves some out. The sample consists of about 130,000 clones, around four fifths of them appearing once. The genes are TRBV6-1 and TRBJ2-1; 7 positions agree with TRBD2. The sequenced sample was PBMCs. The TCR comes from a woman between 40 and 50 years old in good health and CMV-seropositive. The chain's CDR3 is CASSEGAGSKFF. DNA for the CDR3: TGTGCCAGCAGTGAAGGAGCGGGAAGCAAGTTCTTC.